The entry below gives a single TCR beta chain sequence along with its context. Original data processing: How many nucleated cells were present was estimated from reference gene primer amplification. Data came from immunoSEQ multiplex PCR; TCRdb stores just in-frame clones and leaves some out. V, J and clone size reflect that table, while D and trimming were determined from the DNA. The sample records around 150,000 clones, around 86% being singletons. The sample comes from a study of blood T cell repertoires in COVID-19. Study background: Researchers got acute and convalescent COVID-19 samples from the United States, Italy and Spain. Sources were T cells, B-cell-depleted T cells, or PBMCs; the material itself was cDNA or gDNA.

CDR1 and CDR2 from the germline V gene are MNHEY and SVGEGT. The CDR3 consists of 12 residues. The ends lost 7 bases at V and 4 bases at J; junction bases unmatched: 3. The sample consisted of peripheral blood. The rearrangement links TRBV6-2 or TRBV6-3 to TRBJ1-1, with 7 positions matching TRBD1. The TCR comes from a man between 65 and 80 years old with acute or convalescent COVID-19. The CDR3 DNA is TGTGCCAGCAACCCAGGGGGCACTGAAGCTTTCTTT. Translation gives CASNPGGTEAFF.